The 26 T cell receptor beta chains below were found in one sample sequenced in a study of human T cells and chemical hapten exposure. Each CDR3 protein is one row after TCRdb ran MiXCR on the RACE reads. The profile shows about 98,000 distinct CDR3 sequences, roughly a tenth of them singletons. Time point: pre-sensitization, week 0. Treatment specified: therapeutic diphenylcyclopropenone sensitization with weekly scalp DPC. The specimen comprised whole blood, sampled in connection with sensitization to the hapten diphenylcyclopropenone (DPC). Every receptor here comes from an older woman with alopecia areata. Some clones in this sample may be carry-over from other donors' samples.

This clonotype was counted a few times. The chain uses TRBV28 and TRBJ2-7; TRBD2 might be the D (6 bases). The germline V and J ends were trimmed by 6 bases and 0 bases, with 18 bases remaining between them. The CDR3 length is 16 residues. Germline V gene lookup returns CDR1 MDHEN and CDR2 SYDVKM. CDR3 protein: CASREGGDFFSYEQYF. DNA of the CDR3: TGTGCCAGCAGGGAAGGTGGGGACTTCTTCTCCTACGAGCAGTACTTC.

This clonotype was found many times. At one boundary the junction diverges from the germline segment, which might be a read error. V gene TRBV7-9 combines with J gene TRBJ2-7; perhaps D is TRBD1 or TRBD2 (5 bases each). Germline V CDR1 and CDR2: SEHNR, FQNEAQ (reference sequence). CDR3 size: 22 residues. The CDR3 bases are TGTGCCAGCAGCGTAGCCCGTACCGACTCGGGACGGACGCAAGGGAGCTCCTACGAGCAGTACTTC. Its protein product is CASSVARTDSGRTQGSSYEQYF.

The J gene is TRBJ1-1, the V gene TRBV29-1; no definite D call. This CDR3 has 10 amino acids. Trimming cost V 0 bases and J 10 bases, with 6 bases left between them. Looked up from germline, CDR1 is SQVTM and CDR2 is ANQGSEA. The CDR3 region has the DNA TGCAGCGTTGAAGAAGGGAGAGCTTTCTTT. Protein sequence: CSVEEGRAFF. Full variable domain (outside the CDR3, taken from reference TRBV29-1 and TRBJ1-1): SAVISQKPSRDICQRGTSLTIQCQVDSQVTMMFWYRQQPGQSLTLIATANQGSEATYESGFVIDKFPISRPNLTFSTLTVSNMSPEDSSIYLCSVEEGRAFFGQGTRLTVV.

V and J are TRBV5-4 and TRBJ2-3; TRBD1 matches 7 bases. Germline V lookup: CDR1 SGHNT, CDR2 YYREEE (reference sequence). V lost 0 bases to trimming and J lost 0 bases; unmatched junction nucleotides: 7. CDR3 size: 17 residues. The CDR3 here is CASSLGGTEISTDTQYF. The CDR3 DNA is TGTGCCAGCAGCTTGGGGGGGACAGAAATAAGCACAGATACGCAGTATTTT.

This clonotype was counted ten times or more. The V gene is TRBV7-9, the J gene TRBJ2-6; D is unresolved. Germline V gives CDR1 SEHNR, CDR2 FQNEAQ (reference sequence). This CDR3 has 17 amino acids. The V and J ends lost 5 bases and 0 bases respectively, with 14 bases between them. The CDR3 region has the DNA TGTGCCAGCAGCCCGCCCCTTCTAGGCTCTGGGGCCAACGTCCTGACTTTC. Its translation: CASSPPLLGSGANVLTF.

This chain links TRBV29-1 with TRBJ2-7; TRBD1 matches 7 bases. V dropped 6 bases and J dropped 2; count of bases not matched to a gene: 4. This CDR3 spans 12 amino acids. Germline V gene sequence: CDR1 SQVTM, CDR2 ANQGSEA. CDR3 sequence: CSVLDRAYEQYF. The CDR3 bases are TGCAGCGTGCTAGACAGGGCCTACGAGCAGTACTTC.

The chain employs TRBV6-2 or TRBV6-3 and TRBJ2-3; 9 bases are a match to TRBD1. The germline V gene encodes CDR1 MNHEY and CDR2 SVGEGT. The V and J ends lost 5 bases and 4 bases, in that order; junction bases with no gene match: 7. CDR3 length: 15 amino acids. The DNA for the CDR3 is TGTGCCAGCAGTATGGACAGGGGCAGCGCAGATACGCAGTATTTT. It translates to CASSMDRGSADTQYF.

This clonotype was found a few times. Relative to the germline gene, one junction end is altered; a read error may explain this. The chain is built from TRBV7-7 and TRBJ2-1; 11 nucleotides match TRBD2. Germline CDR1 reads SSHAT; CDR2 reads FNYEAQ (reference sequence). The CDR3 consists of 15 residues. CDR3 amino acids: CASSYSGGAYNEQFF. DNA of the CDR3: TGTGCTAGCAGCTATAGCGGGGGGGCCTACAATGAGCAGTTCTTC.

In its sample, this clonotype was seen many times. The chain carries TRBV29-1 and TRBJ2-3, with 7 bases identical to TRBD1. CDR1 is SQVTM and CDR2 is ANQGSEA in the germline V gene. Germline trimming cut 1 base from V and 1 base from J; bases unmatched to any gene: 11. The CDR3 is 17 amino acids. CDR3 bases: TGCAGCGTTGAAGCTGGACAGGCCACATCGGGCACAGATACGCAGTATTTT. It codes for CSVEAGQATSGTDTQYF.

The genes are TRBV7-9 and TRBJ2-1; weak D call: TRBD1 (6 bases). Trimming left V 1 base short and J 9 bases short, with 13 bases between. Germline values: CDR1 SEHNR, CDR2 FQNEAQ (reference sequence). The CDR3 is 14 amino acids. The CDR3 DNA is TGTGCCAGCAGCTTAGAAAGGGCAGGGGTTGAGCAGTTCTTC. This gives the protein CASSLERAGVEQFF. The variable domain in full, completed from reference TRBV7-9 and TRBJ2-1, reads DTGVSQNPRHKITKRGQNVTFRCDPISEHNRLYWYRQTLGQGPEFLTYFQNEAQLEKSRLLSDRFSAERPKGSFSTLEIQRTEQGDSAMYLCASSLERAGVEQFFGPGTRLTVL.

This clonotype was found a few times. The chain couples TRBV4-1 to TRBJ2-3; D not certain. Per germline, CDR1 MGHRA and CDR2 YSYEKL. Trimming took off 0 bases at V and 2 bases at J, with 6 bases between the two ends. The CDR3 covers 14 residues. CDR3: CASSQDTSTDTQYF. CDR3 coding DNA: TGCGCCAGCAGCCAAGACACTTCCACAGATACGCAGTATTTT.

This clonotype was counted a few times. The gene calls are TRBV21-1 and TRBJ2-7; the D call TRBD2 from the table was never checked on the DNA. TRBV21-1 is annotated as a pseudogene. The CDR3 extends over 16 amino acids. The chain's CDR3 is CASSKEGWASSYEQYF. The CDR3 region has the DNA TGTGCCAGCAGCAAAGAGGGCTGGGCTAGCTCCTACGAGCAGTACTTC.

The CDR3 is CASEEVGNQPQHF. CDR3 DNA: TGTGCCAGTGAGGAGGTGGGCAATCAGCCCCAGCATTTT. The J gene is TRBJ1-5, the V gene TRBV19, with D unresolved. Germline lookup yields CDR1 LNHDA and CDR2 SQIVND (reference sequence). This CDR3 is built from 13 residues. Trimming removed 8 bases from V and 2 bases from J, with 10 bases in between.

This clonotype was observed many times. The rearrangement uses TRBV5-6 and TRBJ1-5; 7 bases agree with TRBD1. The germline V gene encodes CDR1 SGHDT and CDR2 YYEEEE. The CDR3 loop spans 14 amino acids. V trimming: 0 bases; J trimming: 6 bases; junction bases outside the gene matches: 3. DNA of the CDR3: TGTGCCAGCAGCTTGGGAGGGGGCGGTCAGCCCCAGCATTTT. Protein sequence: CASSLGGGGQPQHF.

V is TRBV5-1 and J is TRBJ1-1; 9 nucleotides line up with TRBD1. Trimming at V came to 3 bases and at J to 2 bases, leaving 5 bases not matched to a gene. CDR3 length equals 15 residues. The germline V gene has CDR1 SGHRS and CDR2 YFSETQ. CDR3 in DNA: TGCGCCAGCAGCTCACAGGGGGCTGTAAACACTGAAGCTTTCTTT. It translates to CASSSQGAVNTEAFF.

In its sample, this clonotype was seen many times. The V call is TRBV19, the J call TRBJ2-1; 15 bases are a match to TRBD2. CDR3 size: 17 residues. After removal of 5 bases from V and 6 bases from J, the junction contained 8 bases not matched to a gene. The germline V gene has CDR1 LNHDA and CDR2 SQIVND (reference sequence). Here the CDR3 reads CASSSPRTSGGANEQFF. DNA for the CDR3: TGTGCCAGTAGTTCCCCAAGGACTAGCGGGGGGGCCAATGAGCAGTTCTTC.

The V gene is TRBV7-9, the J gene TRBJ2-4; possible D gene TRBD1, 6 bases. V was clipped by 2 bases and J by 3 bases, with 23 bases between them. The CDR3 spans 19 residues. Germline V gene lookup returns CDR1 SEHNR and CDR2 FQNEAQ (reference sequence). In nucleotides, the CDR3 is TGTGCCAGCAGCTTAACTTCCAGGGGAGAGTTTGATGACAAAAACATTCAGTACTTC. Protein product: CASSLTSRGEFDDKNIQYF.

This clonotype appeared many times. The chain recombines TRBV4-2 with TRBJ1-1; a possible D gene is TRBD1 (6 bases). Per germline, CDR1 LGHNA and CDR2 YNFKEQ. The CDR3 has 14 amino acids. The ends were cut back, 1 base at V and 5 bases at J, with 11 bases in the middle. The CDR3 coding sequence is TGTGCCAGCAGCCAAGTTGGAACAGGGACTGAAGCTTTCTTT. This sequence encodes CASSQVGTGTEAFF.

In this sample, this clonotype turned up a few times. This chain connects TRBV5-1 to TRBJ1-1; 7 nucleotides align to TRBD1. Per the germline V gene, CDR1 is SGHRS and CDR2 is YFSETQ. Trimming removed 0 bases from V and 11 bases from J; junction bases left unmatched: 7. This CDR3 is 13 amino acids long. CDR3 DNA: TGCGCCAGCAGCTTGGTGTCAGGGGGACGCGCTTTCTTT. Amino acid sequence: CASSLVSGGRAFF.

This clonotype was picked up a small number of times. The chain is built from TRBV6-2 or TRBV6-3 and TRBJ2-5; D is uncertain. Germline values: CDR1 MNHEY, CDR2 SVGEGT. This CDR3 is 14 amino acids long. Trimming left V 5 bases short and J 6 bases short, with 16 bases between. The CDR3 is CASSPQLARQTQYF. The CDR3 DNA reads TGTGCCAGCAGTCCCCAGTTGGCCCGACAGACCCAGTACTTC.

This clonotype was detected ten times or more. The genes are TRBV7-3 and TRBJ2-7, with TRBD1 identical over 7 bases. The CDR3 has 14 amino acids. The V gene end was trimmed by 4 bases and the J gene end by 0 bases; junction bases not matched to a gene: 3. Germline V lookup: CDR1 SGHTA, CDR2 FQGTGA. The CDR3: CASSSQGVSYEQYF. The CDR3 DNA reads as TGTGCCAGCAGCTCTCAGGGGGTCTCCTACGAGCAGTACTTC.

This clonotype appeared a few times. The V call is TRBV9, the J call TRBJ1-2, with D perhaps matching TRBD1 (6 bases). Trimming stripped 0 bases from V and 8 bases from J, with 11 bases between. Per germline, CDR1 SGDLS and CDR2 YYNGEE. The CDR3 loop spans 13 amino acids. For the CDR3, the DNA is TGTGCCAGCAGCGTAGAATCCGACAGGGGCTACACCTTC. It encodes CASSVESDRGYTF.

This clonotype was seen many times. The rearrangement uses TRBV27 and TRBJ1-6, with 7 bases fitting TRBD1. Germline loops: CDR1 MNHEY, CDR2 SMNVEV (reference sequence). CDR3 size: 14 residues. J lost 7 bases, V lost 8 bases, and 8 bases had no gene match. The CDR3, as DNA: TGTGCCAGCGGACGGAGGGGGCTAAATTCACCCCTCCACTTT. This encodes CASGRRGLNSPLHF.

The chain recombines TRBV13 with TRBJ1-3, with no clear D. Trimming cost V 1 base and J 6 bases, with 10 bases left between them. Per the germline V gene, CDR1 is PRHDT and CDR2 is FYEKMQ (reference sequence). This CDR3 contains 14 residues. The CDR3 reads CASSLVRGVNTIYF. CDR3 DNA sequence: TGTGCCAGCAGCTTAGTACGGGGTGTAAACACCATATATTTT. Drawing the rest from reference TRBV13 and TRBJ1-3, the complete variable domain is AAGVIQSPRHLIKEKRETATLKCYPIPRHDTVYWYQQGPGQDPQFLISFYEKMQSDKGSIPDRFSAQQFSDYHSELNMSSLELGDSALYFCASSLVRGVNTIYFGEGSWLTVV.

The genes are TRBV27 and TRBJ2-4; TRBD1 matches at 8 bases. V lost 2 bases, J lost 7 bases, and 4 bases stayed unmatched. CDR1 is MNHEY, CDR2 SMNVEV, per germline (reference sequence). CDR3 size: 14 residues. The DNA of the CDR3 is TGTGCCAGCAGTTTACAGGGGGCTTTGAACATTCAGTACTTC. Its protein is CASSLQGALNIQYF.

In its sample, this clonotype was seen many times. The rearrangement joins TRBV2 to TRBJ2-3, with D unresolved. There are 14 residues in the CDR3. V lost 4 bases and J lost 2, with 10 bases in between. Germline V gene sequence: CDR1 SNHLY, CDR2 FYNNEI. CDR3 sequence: CASSGTALTDTQYF. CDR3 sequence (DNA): TGTGCCAGCAGTGGGACCGCCCTCACAGATACGCAGTATTTT.